These 29 T cell receptor beta chains share one sample of origin, sequenced in a study of T cell changes during pregnancy in multiple sclerosis. Some clones are missing from TCRdb's copy, which holds only in-frame ones; the method was immunoSEQ multiplex PCR. The top ten hold approximately 0.58% of the sample, which has about 55,000 clones, 85% to 90% seen once. The specimen was CD4+ T cells from peripheral blood mononuclear cells, collected in the first trimester of pregnancy. The receptor set was obtained from a female donor with multiple sclerosis, enrolled in a pregnancy study.

V gene TRBV7-3 combines with J gene TRBJ2-1; 9 nucleotides line up with TRBD1. Trimming removed 5 bases from V and 6 bases from J; junction bases left unmatched: 11. This CDR3 has 16 amino acids. Per germline, CDR1 SGHTA and CDR2 FQGTGA. DNA for the CDR3: TGTGCCAGCAGCGATACAGGGGGCCTATTGTTCAATGAGCAGTTCTTC. Its protein product is CASSDTGGLLFNEQFF.

This chain uses TRBV5-5 with TRBJ1-1, with TRBD1 as a possible D gene (5 bases). The length of the CDR3 is 15 residues. Germline V CDR1 and CDR2: SGHKS, YYEKEE (reference sequence). Between the trimmed V and J ends, which lost 0 bases and 4 bases, there was a span of 13 bases. The CDR3 sequence: CASSLEKEGSTEAFF. CDR3 coding DNA: TGTGCCAGCAGCTTGGAGAAGGAGGGGAGCACTGAAGCTTTCTTT.

The rearrangement joins TRBV19 to TRBJ1-6; 9 positions agree with TRBD1. Germline values: CDR1 LNHDA, CDR2 SQIVND (reference sequence). The length of the CDR3 is 18 residues. The V segment lost 7 bases and the J segment 0 bases; nucleotides outside the gene matches: 10. This CDR3 reads CASKLIGTGSSYNSPLHF. Written as DNA, the CDR3 is TGTGCCAGTAAGCTCATTGGGACAGGGAGCTCCTATAATTCACCCCTCCACTTT.

V usage is TRBV13 and J usage is TRBJ2-5; D gene ambiguous. The end of the DNA is better explained by TRBJ2-7, so the J call may be wrong. Per the germline V gene, CDR1 is PRHDT and CDR2 is FYEKMQ (reference sequence). The CDR3 extends over 11 amino acids. This CDR3 is CASSFRYEQYF. The CDR3 DNA follows: TGTGCCAGCAGCTTTCGCTACGAGCAGTACTTC.

The chain is built from TRBV29-1 and TRBJ2-5; 7 bases map to TRBD1. CDR3 length equals 14 residues. J gave up 5 bases and V 5 bases, and 11 bases lay outside the gene matches. CDR1 and CDR2 (germline): SQVTM, ANQGSEA. The CDR3 loop reads CSVSKGARVETQYF. CDR3 nucleotides: TGCAGCGTTAGCAAGGGGGCGCGGGTGGAGACCCAGTACTTC.

J is TRBJ2-7 and V is TRBV5-1, with 8 bases matching TRBD1. The CDR3 sequence is 13 residues long. V lost 2 bases and J lost 5; bases outside the gene matches: 3. Germline lookup yields CDR1 SGHRS and CDR2 YFSETQ. CDR3 sequence: CASSLRQGNEQYF. The CDR3 DNA reads TGCGCCAGCAGCTTAAGACAGGGGAACGAGCAGTACTTC. The full variable domain, rest sourced from reference TRBV5-1 and TRBJ2-7, is KAGVTQTPRYLIKTRGQQVTLSCSPISGHRSVSWYQQTPGQGLQFLFEYFSETQRNKGNFPGRFSGRQFSNSRSEMNVSTLELGDSALYLCASSLRQGNEQYFGPGTRLTVT.

The rearrangement links TRBV28 to TRBJ2-7; 10 nucleotides match TRBD1. The CDR3 totals 14 residues. V lost 6 bases, J lost 3 bases, and 5 bases stayed unmatched. Germline V CDR1 and CDR2: MDHEN, SYDVKM. In DNA, the CDR3 is TGTGCCAGCAGCCGGGACAGGGGCTTCTACGAGCAGTACTTC. Protein sequence: CASSRDRGFYEQYF.

The chain couples TRBV18 to TRBJ2-7; 12 positions agree with TRBD2. Germline-derived CDR1 and CDR2 are KGHSH and LQKENI. The V segment lost 4 bases and the J segment 5 bases; nucleotides outside the gene matches: 6. The CDR3 runs 15 residues. In DNA form, the CDR3 reads TGTGCCAGCTCACTTCGACTAGCGGGAGAACACGAGCAGTACTTC. Its translation is CASSLRLAGEHEQYF.

Comment on this clone: The junction departs from the called germline gene at one end, perhaps through a read error. The chain uses TRBV6-5 and TRBJ2-1; 7 nucleotides match TRBD2. The germline V gene encodes CDR1 MNHEY and CDR2 SVGAGI. The CDR3 length is 12 residues. CDR3 sequence reads: CASSAVGGREVF. The CDR3, as DNA: TGTGCCAGCAGTGCCGTGGGCGGGAGAGAGGTCTTC.

This clone was picked up one time. V is TRBV7-3 and J is TRBJ2-2; 7 nucleotides agree with TRBD1. Losses at the gene ends were 5 bases for V and 8 bases for J; bases not matched to a gene: 2. The CDR3 is 12 amino acids. Germline CDR1 reads SGHTA; CDR2 reads FQGTGA. In nucleotides, the CDR3 is TGTGCCAGCAGCGAGGGGGCGGGGGAGCTGTTTTTT. This gives the protein CASSEGAGELFF. Combining the CDR3 with reference TRBV7-3 and TRBJ2-2 gives the whole variable domain GAGVSQTPSNKVTEKGKYVELRCDPISGHTALYWYRQSLGQGPEFLIYFQGTGAADDSGLPNDRFFAVRPEGSVSTLKIQRTERGDSAVYLCASSEGAGELFFGEGSRLTVL.

V usage is TRBV4-1 and J usage is TRBJ1-6; TRBD1 aligns across 8 bases. Germline V gives CDR1 MGHRA, CDR2 YSYEKL. V was pared by 2 bases and J by 10 bases, with 10 bases of the junction left unmatched. The CDR3 has 16 amino acids. The CDR3, as DNA: TGCGCCAGCAGCCAACTCAGCGGACAGGGATTGTCACCCCTCCACTTT. This gives the protein CASSQLSGQGLSPLHF.

The chain is built from TRBV5-4 and TRBJ2-3, with 8 bases matching TRBD2. Germline-derived CDR1 and CDR2 are SGHNT and YYREEE (reference sequence). CDR3 length: 14 amino acids. Unmatched junction bases numbered 2, after V lost 1 base and J lost 4 bases. The CDR3 bases are TGTGCCAGCAGCTTGACGGGAGGGGCAGATACGCAGTATTTT. Its translation is CASSLTGGADTQYF.

This sequence joins TRBV11-3 and TRBJ1-2; D call uncertain. Germline V gene lookup returns CDR1 SGHNT and CDR2 YENEEA. V lost 5 bases, J lost 3 bases, and 13 bases lay in between. The CDR3 has 14 residues. The CDR3 nucleotides are TGTGCCAGCAGCCTTTGGGCAGACGACTATGGCTACACCTTC. Its protein product is CASSLWADDYGYTF.

J is TRBJ1-1 and V is TRBV12-5, with D possibly being TRBD1 (5 bases). CDR1 is LGHNT, CDR2 FRNRAP, per germline. V was cut by 7 bases and J by 0 bases, with 12 bases left in between. The CDR3 is 14 amino acids. The CDR3 here is CASALGGLNTEAFF. CDR3 bases: TGTGCTAGTGCCTTGGGGGGGTTGAACACTGAAGCTTTCTTT.

The sample holds a few counts of this clone. The chain uses TRBV28 and TRBJ1-5; D might be TRBD1 (6 bases). CDR1 MDHEN and CDR2 SYDVKM come from the germline V gene. There are 14 residues in the CDR3. Trimming shortened V by 2 bases and J by 5 bases, and 10 bases separated the two germline ends. The CDR3 DNA reads as TGTGCCAGCAGTTTACAGGGGCCCGATCAGCCCCAGCATTTT. This encodes CASSLQGPDQPQHF.

The rearrangement joins TRBV12-5 to TRBJ1-4, with D unclear. V was pared by 3 bases and J by 11 bases, with 13 bases between. The CDR3 sequence is 13 residues long. Germline lookup yields CDR1 LGHNT and CDR2 FRNRAP. The CDR3 region is CASGFSQARKLFF. The CDR3, as DNA: TGTGCTAGTGGTTTTTCCCAGGCTCGGAAACTGTTTTTT. The entire variable domain, with the rest obtained from reference TRBV12-5 and TRBJ1-4, is as follows: DARVTQTPRHKVTEMGQEVTMRCQPILGHNTVFWYRQTMMQGLELLAYFRNRAPLDDSGMPKDRFSAEMPDATLATLKIQPSEPRDSAVYFCASGFSQARKLFFGSGTQLSVL.

This chain joins TRBV11-3 and TRBJ2-4; 8 nucleotides match TRBD2. The trim removed 10 bases at V and 9 bases at J, leaving 17 bases unmatched. The CDR3 runs 15 residues. Germline assignment: CDR1 SGHNT and CDR2 YENEEA. CDR3 region: CATLTNGTRPVIQYF. CDR3 DNA sequence: TGTGCCACCCTCACGAACGGGACTAGACCTGTCATTCAGTACTTC. Full variable domain (remainder filled in from reference TRBV11-3 and TRBJ2-4): EAGVVQSPRYKIIEKKQPVAFWCNPISGHNTLYWYLQNLGQGPELLIRYENEEAVDDSQLPKDRFSAERLKGVDSTLKIQPAELGDSAVYLCATLTNGTRPVIQYFGAGTRLSVL.

This rearrangement joins TRBV7-2 to TRBJ1-3; 7 positions agree with TRBD1. There are 19 residues in the CDR3. Germline CDR1 and CDR2: SGHTA and FQGNSA. J was trimmed by 0 bases and V by 4 bases; bases with no gene match: 15. The CDR3 reads CASSYPRTGPLSSGNTIYF. DNA for the CDR3: TGTGCCAGCAGCTACCCTCGGACAGGCCCGCTGAGCTCTGGAAACACCATATATTTT.

This chain links TRBV18 with TRBJ2-7; possible D gene TRBD1, 5 bases. CDR3 length equals 17 residues. Trimming stripped 3 bases from V and 0 bases from J, with 18 bases between. Germline loops: CDR1 KGHSH, CDR2 LQKENI. In DNA, the CDR3 is TGTGCCAGCTCACCCCCTCTGACAGCGTCGAACTCCTACGAGCAGTACTTC. It yields the protein CASSPPLTASNSYEQYF.

The CDR3 loop is CASSQVFLGTATDTQYF. Here the CDR3 DNA reads TGCGCCAGCAGCCAAGTCTTCTTGGGGACAGCCACAGATACGCAGTATTTT. The V call is TRBV4-1, the J call TRBJ2-3; the match to TRBD1 covers 7 bases. The CDR3 runs 17 residues. V was clipped by 1 base and J by 2 bases; unmatched bases: 9. Looked up from germline, CDR1 is MGHRA and CDR2 is YSYEKL.

The CDR3 spells CASSLTLQQETQYF. The CDR3 nucleotides read TGTGCCAGCAGTTTAACTCTACAGCAAGAGACCCAGTACTTC. The V and J genes are TRBV27 and TRBJ2-5; D ambiguous. The germline V gene encodes CDR1 MNHEY and CDR2 SMNVEV (reference sequence). This CDR3 comprises 14 residues. Trimming removed 2 bases at V and 2 bases at J, with 9 bases between.

This clone appeared a few times. The chain links TRBV11-2 to TRBJ1-2; D possibly corresponds to TRBD1 (6 bases). Per the germline V gene, CDR1 is SGHAT and CDR2 is FQNNGV. This CDR3 contains 14 residues. The V and J ends lost 1 base and 6 bases respectively, with 12 bases between them. The CDR3 sequence is CASSLGQGRDGYTF. The CDR3, as DNA: TGTGCCAGCAGCTTAGGGCAGGGGCGAGATGGCTACACCTTC.

V usage is TRBV5-6 and J usage is TRBJ1-6; 9 bases line up with TRBD1. Losses at the gene ends were 2 bases for V and 7 bases for J; bases not matched to a gene: 7. This CDR3 has 16 amino acids. Looked up from germline, CDR1 is SGHDT and CDR2 is YYEEEE. The DNA for the CDR3 is TGTGCCAGCAGCTTCACCACAGGGGGCAGGAATTCACCCCTCCACTTT. This encodes CASSFTTGGRNSPLHF.

J is TRBJ1-1 and V is TRBV9; weak D call: TRBD1 (5 bases). V lost 2 bases to trimming and J lost 3 bases, with 17 bases between them. The CDR3 is 16 residues long. Germline-derived CDR1 and CDR2 are SGDLS and YYNGEE. CDR3 protein: CASSVALTGGDTEAFF. The CDR3 DNA reads as TGTGCCAGCAGCGTGGCTTTAACGGGGGGTGACACTGAAGCTTTCTTT. The complete variable domain, with remaining parts taken from reference TRBV9 and TRBJ1-1, reads DSGVTQTPKHLITATGQRVTLRCSPRSGDLSVYWYQQSLDQGLQFLIQYYNGEERAKGNILERFSAQQFPDLHSELNLSSLELGDSALYFCASSVALTGGDTEAFFGQGTRLTVV.

This clone was recorded once. The CDR3 sequence is CASSLGENRGRTEAFF. The CDR3 bases are TGTGCCAGCAGCTTAGGTGAGAACAGGGGTAGGACTGAAGCTTTCTTT. V and J are TRBV7-9 and TRBJ1-1; TRBD1 agrees at 7 bases. V shed 1 base, J shed 5 bases, and the junction held 10 bases outside the gene matches. The CDR3 has 16 amino acids. Germline V gene data show CDR1 as SEHNR and CDR2 as FQNEAQ (reference sequence).

The gene calls are TRBV7-2 and TRBJ2-7, with unresolved D. V lost 4 bases to trimming and J lost 3 bases, with 13 bases between them. This CDR3 spans 14 amino acids. The germline CDR1 and CDR2 sequences are SGHTA and FQGNSA. The CDR3 bases are TGTGCCAGCAGCTCCCCGGTGAGTCGCTACGAGCAGTACTTC. Translated, it gives CASSSPVSRYEQYF.

The chain employs TRBV5-1 and TRBJ1-2; 12 positions match TRBD1. The CDR3 is made up of 15 amino acids. Germline V gene data show CDR1 as SGHRS and CDR2 as YFSETQ. Trimming removed 4 bases from V and 7 bases from J; junction bases left unmatched: 8. The CDR3 DNA is TGCGCCAGCAGCCCCGGGACAGGGGGCGCTTCTGGCTACACCTTC. The encoded protein is CASSPGTGGASGYTF. The full variable domain, rest sourced from reference TRBV5-1 and TRBJ1-2, is KAGVTQTPRYLIKTRGQQVTLSCSPISGHRSVSWYQQTPGQGLQFLFEYFSETQRNKGNFPGRFSGRQFSNSRSEMNVSTLELGDSALYLCASSPGTGGASGYTFGSGTRLTVV.

Written as DNA, the CDR3 is TGCAGCGTTCAAGCGGGGAATCAGCCCCAGCATTTT. This sequence encodes CSVQAGNQPQHF. The V and J genes are TRBV29-1 and TRBJ1-5; D unresolved. Trimming left V 5 bases short and J 4 bases short, with 9 bases between. Per germline, CDR1 SQVTM and CDR2 ANQGSEA. The CDR3 loop spans 12 amino acids.

The genes are TRBV7-3 and TRBJ2-2; D is unclear. Germline CDR1 and CDR2: SGHTA and FQGTGA. The CDR3 consists of 13 residues. V lost 5 bases and J 6 bases, leaving 10 bases between the germline ends. The CDR3: CASSLEAPGELFF. The CDR3 region has the DNA TGTGCCAGCAGCCTCGAGGCCCCCGGGGAGCTGTTTTTT.